Presented here are 17 T cell receptor beta chains from one specimen sequenced in a study of blood T cell repertoires in COVID-19. Profiled with immunoSEQ multiplex PCR; TCRdb holds only in-frame clones, not every one. The sample includes 300,000 to 450,000 clones, around nine tenths of them seen just once. Sequenced input: peripheral blood. The receptor set was obtained from a human donor in a cohort sampled during active COVID-19.

The J gene is TRBJ2-5, the V gene TRBV7-2, with 7 bases lining up with TRBD2. There are 15 residues in the CDR3. V was clipped by 5 bases and J by 4 bases; unmatched bases: 10. Germline V gene data show CDR1 as SGHTA and CDR2 as FQGNSA. CDR3 sequence (DNA): TGTGCCAGCAGCGCCGGACTAGGCGTTGGAGAGACCCAGTACTTC. It encodes CASSAGLGVGETQYF.

The chain has TRBV5-5 and TRBJ2-1; 11 positions match TRBD2. This CDR3 has 18 amino acids. The junction had 8 bases not matched to a gene; V was cut back by 1 base and J by 2 bases. Per germline, CDR1 SGHKS and CDR2 YYEKEE (reference sequence). The CDR3 sequence is CASSLILAGVFAYNEQFF. The CDR3 region has the DNA TGTGCCAGCAGCTTGATACTAGCGGGAGTTTTCGCCTACAATGAGCAGTTCTTC.

The chain couples TRBV3-1 (or the pseudogene TRBV3-2) to TRBJ2-3, with TRBD2 matching over 11 bases. The germline gives CDR1 LGHDT, CDR2 YNNKEL (reference sequence). This CDR3 is built from 17 residues. With V trimmed by 4 bases and J by 0 bases, 6 bases remained unmatched. CDR3 in amino acids: CASSPLGTSGSTDTQYF. CDR3 in DNA: TGTGCCAGCAGCCCTCTGGGGACTAGCGGTAGCACAGATACGCAGTATTTT.

Notes on this clone: The same CDR3 is also encoded by other DNA sequences in this sample. The CDR3 bases are TGTGCCAGCAGTTACTCGGGGCAGGGGAACACTGAAGCTTTCTTT. As protein: CASSYSGQGNTEAFF. The chain combines TRBV6-5 with TRBJ1-1, with D possibly matching TRBD1 (5 bases). The CDR3 has 15 amino acids. Germline lookup yields CDR1 MNHEY and CDR2 SVGAGI. V lost 0 bases and J 1 base, leaving 9 bases between the germline ends.

In nucleotides, the CDR3 is TGTGCCAGCTCCGGGAGCGCCGTGGGGGATGAGCAGTTCTTC. Amino acids: CASSGSAVGDEQFF. The chain is built from TRBV6-4 and TRBJ2-1, with D perhaps TRBD2 (6 bases). The CDR3 length is 14 residues. Trimming cost V 8 bases and J 8 bases, with 19 bases left between them. Looked up from germline, CDR1 is MRHNA and CDR2 is SNTAGT.

The CDR3 loop is CAWSLARRLDGYTF. For the CDR3, the DNA is TGTGCCTGGAGTCTCGCCAGGAGGTTAGATGGCTACACCTTC. The chain has TRBV30 and TRBJ1-2; no clear D. CDR1 and CDR2 from the germline V gene are GTSNPN and SVGIG (reference sequence). With 2 bases removed from V and 6 bases from J, the gap between germline ends came to 16 bases. This CDR3 is 14 amino acids long.

This clone was detected only a few times. The CDR3 DNA reads TGTGCCAGCGGGACAGGGCCTGGAAACACCATATATTTT. It translates to CASGTGPGNTIYF. The genes are TRBV12-3 or TRBV12-4 and TRBJ1-3; 9 nucleotides agree with TRBD1. The J segment lost 2 bases and the V segment lost 8 bases, leaving 1 base of the junction unmatched. CDR3 length: 13 amino acids.

V is TRBV7-9 and J is TRBJ2-2; TRBD1 is a possible D gene (6 bases). The germline V gene encodes CDR1 SEHNR and CDR2 FQNEAQ (reference sequence). The CDR3 contains 14 residues. The V end was cut by 0 bases, the J end by 9 bases, with 11 bases between. The CDR3 reads CASSLAGGERELFF. The CDR3 DNA follows: TGTGCCAGCAGCTTAGCAGGGGGAGAAAGGGAGCTGTTTTTT.

This sequence joins TRBV19 and TRBJ2-2, with a possible D match to TRBD2 (6 bases). CDR1 is LNHDA, CDR2 SQIVND, per germline (reference sequence). Trimming took off 3 bases at V and 1 base at J, with 9 bases between the two ends. The length of the CDR3 is 15 residues. In DNA form, the CDR3 reads TGTGCCAGTAGTATCTCTAGCGAGAACACCGGGGAGCTGTTTTTT. This codes for CASSISSENTGELFF.

The chain has TRBV2 and TRBJ1-1; 9 nucleotides match TRBD1. The CDR3 is 16 amino acids. Germline V lookup: CDR1 SNHLY, CDR2 FYNNEI. Unmatched junction bases numbered 8, after V lost 4 bases and J lost 2 bases. In nucleotides, the CDR3 is TGTGCCAGCAGTGGGGGGACAGGGACTTTTAACACTGAAGCTTTCTTT. It codes for CASSGGTGTFNTEAFF.

The chain uses TRBV7-2 and TRBJ2-3, with 7 positions matching TRBD1. J gave up 2 bases and V 4 bases, and 6 bases lay outside the gene matches. The CDR3 extends over 15 amino acids. CDR1 is SGHTA and CDR2 is FQGNSA in the germline V gene. In DNA form, the CDR3 reads TGTGCCAGCAGCTCGCGGACAGGAGACACAGATACGCAGTATTTT. Protein sequence: CASSSRTGDTDTQYF.

The rearrangement links TRBV12-3 or TRBV12-4 to TRBJ1-2, with D possibly TRBD1 on 5 matching bases. The CDR3 loop spans 12 amino acids. The V and J ends lost 5 bases and 4 bases respectively, with 8 bases between them. The CDR3 loop reads CASSPDTYGYTF. The CDR3 region has the DNA TGTGCCAGCAGTCCGGACACCTATGGCTACACCTTC.

This rearrangement joins TRBV7-6 to TRBJ2-7, with 12 bases aligning to TRBD1. The CDR3 runs 15 residues. Germline loops: CDR1 SGHVS, CDR2 FNYEAQ. The V segment lost 2 bases and the J segment 5 bases; nucleotides outside the gene matches: 4. The CDR3 loop reads CASSLWDRGLHEQYF. The CDR3 coding sequence is TGTGCCAGCAGCTTATGGGACAGGGGGCTTCACGAGCAGTACTTC.

This clone was picked up one time. The V gene is TRBV7-3, the J gene TRBJ2-5, with D maybe TRBD2 (5 bases). Germline V CDR1 and CDR2: SGHTA, FQGTGA. This CDR3 has 13 residues. Trimming took 2 bases from V and 5 from J, leaving 9 bases between them. As DNA, the CDR3 is TGTGCCAGCAGCTTAGGGGAGAGGGAGACCCAGTACTTC. This codes for CASSLGERETQYF.

This chain connects TRBV7-2 to TRBJ2-2; D is perhaps TRBD2 (6 bases). Trimming stripped 3 bases from V and 5 bases from J, with 7 bases between. The V gene's germline CDR1 is SGHTA and CDR2 FQGNSA. The CDR3 is 13 amino acids. CDR3 region: CASSLSGTGELFF. The CDR3, as DNA: TGTGCCAGCAGCTTGAGCGGGACCGGGGAGCTGTTTTTT.

The sample holds many counts of this clone. The CDR3 here is CASNPREERTGANVLTF. DNA of the CDR3: TGTGCCAGCAACCCGCGGGAGGAAAGAACTGGGGCCAACGTCCTGACTTTC. The chain uses TRBV4-2 and TRBJ2-6, with TRBD2 identical over 8 bases. J was trimmed by 2 bases and V by 7 bases; bases with no gene match: 10. The CDR3 runs to 17 residues. Germline CDR1 is LGHNA and CDR2 is YNFKEQ.

This clone was recorded once. V gene TRBV18 combines with J gene TRBJ2-1, with D maybe TRBD1 (6 bases). Looked up from germline, CDR1 is KGHSH and CDR2 is LQKENI. V was pared by 1 base and J by 1 base, with 11 bases between. The CDR3 extends over 16 amino acids. The CDR3 region has the DNA TGTGCCAGCTCACCACAAGGGGGAATTTCCTACAATGAGCAGTTCTTC. Protein sequence: CASSPQGGISYNEQFF.